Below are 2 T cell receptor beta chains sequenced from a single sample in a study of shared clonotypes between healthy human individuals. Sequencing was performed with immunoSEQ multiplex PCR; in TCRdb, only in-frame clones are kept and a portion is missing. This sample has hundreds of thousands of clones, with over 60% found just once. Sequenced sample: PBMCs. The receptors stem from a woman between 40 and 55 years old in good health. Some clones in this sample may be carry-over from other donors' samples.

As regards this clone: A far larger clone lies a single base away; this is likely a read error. CDR3 loop: CASSAMDGSYEQYF. Written as DNA, the CDR3 is TGCGCCAGCAGCGCAATGGACGGATCCTACGAGCAGTACTTC. This chain links TRBV5-1 with TRBJ2-7; D unclear. The V gene lost 4 bases and the J gene lost 1 base, with 12 bases spanning the gap. Germline CDR1 is SGHRS and CDR2 is YFSETQ. The length of the CDR3 is 14 residues. The variable domain in full, completed from reference TRBV5-1 and TRBJ2-7, reads KAGVTQTPRYLIKTRGQQVTLSCSPISGHRSVSWYQQTPGQGLQFLFEYFSETQRNKGNFPGRFSGRQFSNSRSEMNVSTLELGDSALYLCASSAMDGSYEQYFGPGTRLTVT.

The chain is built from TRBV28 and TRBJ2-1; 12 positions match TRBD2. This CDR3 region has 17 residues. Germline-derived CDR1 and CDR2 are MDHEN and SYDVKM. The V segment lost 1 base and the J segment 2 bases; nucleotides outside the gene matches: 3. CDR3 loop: CASSLFRTSGTYNEQFF. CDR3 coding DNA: TGTGCCAGCAGTTTATTTAGGACTAGCGGGACCTACAATGAGCAGTTCTTC.